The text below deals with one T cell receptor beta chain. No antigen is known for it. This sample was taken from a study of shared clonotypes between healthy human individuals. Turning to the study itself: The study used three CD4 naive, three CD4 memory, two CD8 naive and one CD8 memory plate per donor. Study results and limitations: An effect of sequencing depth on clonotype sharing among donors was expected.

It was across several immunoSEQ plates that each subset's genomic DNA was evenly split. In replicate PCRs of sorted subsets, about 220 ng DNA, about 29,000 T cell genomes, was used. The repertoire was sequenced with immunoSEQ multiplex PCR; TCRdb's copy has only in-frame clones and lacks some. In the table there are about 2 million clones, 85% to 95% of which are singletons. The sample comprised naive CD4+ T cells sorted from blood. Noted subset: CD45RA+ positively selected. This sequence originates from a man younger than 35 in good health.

This CDR3 reads CAWRRPGVGSYEQYF. CDR3 DNA sequence: TGTGCCTGGAGGAGACCGGGGGTGGGCTCCTACGAGCAGTACTTC. The V and J genes are TRBV30 and TRBJ2-7, with D possibly being TRBD2 (6 bases). The CDR3 has 15 residues. The ends were cut back, 3 bases at V and 0 bases at J, with 15 bases in the middle. Germline CDR1 and CDR2: GTSNPN and SVGIG (reference sequence).